Listed below are T cell receptor beta chains from one sample, sequenced in a study of glioma-infiltrating T cells. TCRdb processed the multiplex PCR reads anew with MiXCR; each CDR3 protein has one entry. The table shows 150,000 to 200,000 distinct CDR3 sequences, with around 45% occurring only once. The sequencing input was glioma tissue, nonneoplastic brain tissue, or PBMCs (not recorded which). All receptors come from a human donor with low-grade glioma or glioblastoma, undergoing nonglioma brain surgery, or in good health (not recorded which). CDR3s include the opening cysteine and the closing phenylalanine or tryptophan. The D gene is left open where the match is weak. Not every row has a clone size; where given, it reads once, few, many or a size class.

j_gene: TRBJ1-2
abundance: -
v_gene: TRBV30
d_gene: -
CDR3nt: TGTGCCTGGACGGGACAACCCTATGGCTACACCTTC
CDR3aa: CAWTGQPYGYTF

j_gene: TRBJ2-3
abundance: -
v_gene: TRBV28
d_gene: -
CDR3nt: TGTGCCAGCAGTGCCATAGTCCAAGATACGCAGTACTTT
CDR3aa: CASSAIVQDTQYF

j_gene: TRBJ2-3
abundance: -
v_gene: TRBV27
d_gene: -
CDR3nt: TGTGCCAGCAAACCAGGACTCTACACAGATACGAAGTATTTT
CDR3aa: CASKPGLYTDTKYF

j_gene: TRBJ1-5
abundance: -
v_gene: TRBV4-2
d_gene: -
CDR3nt: TGTGCCAGCAGCCTGGGGGGGAGCAATAAGCCCCAGCATTTT
CDR3aa: CASSLGGSNKPQHF

j_gene: TRBJ2-7
abundance: -
v_gene: TRBV28
d_gene: -
CDR3nt: TGTGCCAGCAGACCCAGTCTAGGAGCCAACTACGAGCAGTACTTC
CDR3aa: CASRPSLGANYEQYF

j_gene: TRBJ1-2
abundance: few
v_gene: TRBV12-3/TRBV12-4
d_gene: -
CDR3nt: TGTGCCAGCAGCCGCCAGATCTATGGCTACACCTTC
CDR3aa: CASSRQIYGYTF

j_gene: TRBJ2-1
abundance: many
v_gene: TRBV6-2/TRBV6-3
d_gene: -
CDR3nt: TGTGCCAGCAGTTATCCGGATGAGCAGTTCTTC
CDR3aa: CASSYPDEQFF

j_gene: TRBJ2-5
abundance: few
v_gene: TRBV2
d_gene: -
CDR3nt: TGTGCCAGCAGTGGGGACCAGCAAGAGACCCAGTACTTC
CDR3aa: CASSGDQQETQYF

j_gene: TRBJ2-5
abundance: once
v_gene: TRBV29-1
d_gene: -
CDR3nt: TGCAGCGTTGATCTCTGGGGAGAGGCCCAGTACTTC
CDR3aa: CSVDLWGEAQYF

j_gene: TRBJ2-7
abundance: few
v_gene: TRBV19
d_gene: TRBD1
CDR3nt: TGTGCCAGCAGAACCGGGACAGGGCCCCACGAGCAGTACTTC
CDR3aa: CASRTGTGPHEQYF

j_gene: TRBJ2-1
abundance: -
v_gene: TRBV3-1
d_gene: -
CDR3nt: TGTGCCAGCAGAAACAGCGAGAGCTCCTACAATGAGCAGTTCTTC
CDR3aa: CASRNSESSYNEQFF

j_gene: TRBJ1-2
abundance: -
v_gene: TRBV2
d_gene: -
CDR3nt: TGTGCCAGCAGTCTTCACAAACAGGAAAACTATGGCTACACCTTC
CDR3aa: CASSLHKQENYGYTF

j_gene: TRBJ1-3
abundance: -
v_gene: TRBV7-2
d_gene: -
CDR3nt: TGTGCCAGCAGCACCTCCGGGGGGGGAGAAAACACCATATATTTT
CDR3aa: CASSTSGGGENTIYF

j_gene: TRBJ1-5
abundance: -
v_gene: TRBV27
d_gene: -
CDR3nt: TGTGCCAGCAGTTTCCAGTGCCCCAATCAGCCCCAGCATTTT
CDR3aa: CASSFQCPNQPQHF

j_gene: TRBJ1-2
abundance: -
v_gene: TRBV28
d_gene: -
CDR3nt: TGTGCCAGGAGTTTGTCCCAGACCCATGGCTACACCTTC
CDR3aa: CARSLSQTHGYTF

j_gene: TRBJ2-3
abundance: many
v_gene: TRBV20-1
d_gene: -
CDR3nt: TGCAGTGCTAGACCTACGACTGGGCACCTAGATACGCAGTATTTT
CDR3aa: CSARPTTGHLDTQYF

j_gene: TRBJ2-7
abundance: -
v_gene: TRBV7-2
d_gene: -
CDR3nt: TGTGCCAGCAGCTTATATGTCAGGACAGCAAGCTCCTACGAGCAGTACTTC
CDR3aa: CASSLYVRTASSYEQYF

j_gene: TRBJ2-1
abundance: few
v_gene: TRBV29-1
d_gene: TRBD2
CDR3nt: TGCAGCGTTATGACGGGAGGCTCCTACAATGAGCAGTTCTTC
CDR3aa: CSVMTGGSYNEQFF

j_gene: TRBJ2-1
abundance: many
v_gene: TRBV25-1
d_gene: -
CDR3nt: TGTGCCAGCAGTGTGGTTCACTACGAGGGTGAGCAGTTCTTC
CDR3aa: CASSVVHYEGEQFF

j_gene: TRBJ2-1
abundance: -
v_gene: TRBV19
d_gene: TRBD2
CDR3nt: TGTGCCAGTATTACCGGACTAGCCTCACCCTACAATGAGCAGTTCTTC
CDR3aa: CASITGLASPYNEQFF

j_gene: TRBJ2-1
abundance: -
v_gene: TRBV24-1
d_gene: -
CDR3nt: TGTGCCACCAGTGATTTCAAGCGGACCTCCTACAATGAGCAGTTCTTC
CDR3aa: CATSDFKRTSYNEQFF

j_gene: TRBJ2-5
abundance: -
v_gene: TRBV5-1
d_gene: -
CDR3nt: TGCGCCAGCAGCACCCCACGGTGGGGGGAGACCCAGTACTTC
CDR3aa: CASSTPRWGETQYF

j_gene: TRBJ2-1
abundance: many
v_gene: TRBV20-1
d_gene: -
CDR3nt: TGCAGTGCTTATTGGGGGGCGCACAATGAGCAGTTCTTC
CDR3aa: CSAYWGAHNEQFF

j_gene: TRBJ2-7
abundance: -
v_gene: TRBV20-1
d_gene: TRBD2
CDR3nt: TGCAGTGCTAGAGCCCTTAGGGGAGGGGCCTACGAGCAGTACTTC
CDR3aa: CSARALRGGAYEQYF

j_gene: TRBJ1-1
abundance: -
v_gene: TRBV29-1
d_gene: -
CDR3nt: TGCAGCGCGTGGGGCGGGGACACTGAAGCTTTCTTT
CDR3aa: CSAWGGDTEAFF

j_gene: TRBJ2-3
abundance: many
v_gene: TRBV20-1
d_gene: TRBD2
CDR3nt: TGCAGTGCTTGGACTAGCGGGAGTGCCGATACGCAGTATTTT
CDR3aa: CSAWTSGSADTQYF

j_gene: TRBJ1-1
abundance: many
v_gene: TRBV29-1
d_gene: -
CDR3nt: TGCAGCGTTGAATCCAGAGACACTGAAGCTTTCTTT
CDR3aa: CSVESRDTEAFF

j_gene: TRBJ1-5
abundance: -
v_gene: TRBV11-2
d_gene: -
CDR3nt: TGTGCCAACAGCCGGACAGTTAATCAGCCCCAGCATTTT
CDR3aa: CANSRTVNQPQHF